The 20 T cell receptor beta chains reported below all come from one sample, sequenced in a study of sequential checkpoint blockade in melanoma. Treatment indicated: randomized to nivolumab then ipilimumab (arm A) or the reverse (arm B). Repertoires were generated with immunoSEQ multiplex PCR, while TCRdb's copy carries only in-frame clones and drops some. The sample shows 25,000 to 35,000 clones, around nine tenths of them seen only once. This sample comprised CD8+ T cells sorted from blood (inferred from file names), obtained from a patient given nivolumab and ipilimumab in sequence. The receptors originated from a human donor with melanoma.

This clone was observed a single time. The V call is TRBV2, the J call TRBJ2-3; 7 bases align to TRBD1. The trim removed 0 bases at V and 2 bases at J, leaving 5 bases unmatched. The germline V gene has CDR1 SNHLY and CDR2 FYNNEI. The CDR3 is 16 amino acids. This CDR3 reads CASSEALGTATDTQYF. CDR3 DNA: TGTGCCAGCAGTGAAGCGCTTGGGACAGCCACAGATACGCAGTATTTT.

The CDR3 DNA sequence: TGTGCCAGCAGTCCCTCGGGTAGCTCCTACGAGCAGTACTTC. This gives the protein CASSPSGSSYEQYF. The chain joins TRBV28 to TRBJ2-7; D is unclear. This CDR3 comprises 14 residues. Germline values: CDR1 MDHEN, CDR2 SYDVKM. Trimming removed 5 bases at V and 0 bases at J, with 11 bases between.

The CDR3 coding sequence is TGTGCCAGCAGCCCTGCAGGGGGGAACGGGGAGCTGTTTTTT. Translating it yields CASSPAGGNGELFF. V usage is TRBV28 and J usage is TRBJ2-2; a weak D match, TRBD1 (7 bases). Germline CDR1 is MDHEN and CDR2 is SYDVKM. The CDR3 totals 14 residues. V shed 6 bases and J shed 7 bases, with 15 bases lying between them.

The chain carries TRBV13 and TRBJ2-5; the match to TRBD1 covers 10 bases. The CDR3 totals 15 residues. V shed 5 bases and J 1 base; nucleotides not matched to a gene: 4. Germline V gene data show CDR1 as PRHDT and CDR2 as FYEKMQ (reference sequence). Written as DNA, the CDR3 is TGTGCCAGCAGCCCGGGGACAGGGGTCCAAGAGACCCAGTACTTC. Translating gives CASSPGTGVQETQYF.

The chain is built from TRBV27 and TRBJ2-7, with 7 bases matching TRBD1. This CDR3 has 15 residues. Germline V gives CDR1 MNHEY, CDR2 SMNVEV (reference sequence). Germline trimming cut 6 bases from V and 2 bases from J; bases unmatched to any gene: 10. The CDR3 nucleotides are TGTGCCAGCAGCCCAGGACAGGACCTCGCCTACGAGCAGTACTTC. Amino acid sequence: CASSPGQDLAYEQYF.

The rearrangement joins TRBV27 to TRBJ2-2, with D unresolved. The CDR3 length is 12 residues. Germline loops: CDR1 MNHEY, CDR2 SMNVEV (reference sequence). V shed 5 bases and J shed 3 bases, with 4 bases lying between them. CDR3 DNA sequence: TGTGCCAGCAGTCTGTACACCGGGGAGCTGTTTTTT. It specifies CASSLYTGELFF.

The rearrangement uses TRBV27 and TRBJ2-3, with 10 bases lining up with TRBD1. V shed 4 bases and J 3 bases; nucleotides not matched to a gene: 1. The CDR3 has 14 residues. Germline assignment: CDR1 MNHEY and CDR2 SMNVEV (reference sequence). The CDR3 sequence: CASSWTGGTDTQYF. In DNA, the CDR3 is TGTGCCAGCAGTTGGACAGGGGGTACAGATACGCAGTATTTT.

The CDR3 nucleotides read TGTGCCAGCAGTCAGATAGCGGGGGGGCAAGAGACCCAGTACTTC. Its translation is CASSQIAGGQETQYF. The chain links TRBV27 to TRBJ2-5, with 11 bases that match TRBD2. This CDR3 comprises 15 residues. CDR1 and CDR2 (germline): MNHEY, SMNVEV (reference sequence). The ends lost 5 bases at V and 2 bases at J; junction bases unmatched: 4.

This chain connects TRBV5-4 to TRBJ2-7; D gene ambiguous. CDR1 and CDR2 (germline): SGHNT, YYREEE (reference sequence). V dropped 0 bases and J dropped 0 bases, with 10 bases sitting between them. There are 15 residues in the CDR3. The CDR3 here is CASSLGAPSSYEQYF. The CDR3 DNA reads as TGTGCCAGCAGCTTGGGGGCCCCGAGCTCCTACGAGCAGTACTTC.

This chain uses TRBV27 with TRBJ2-1; 13 nucleotides match TRBD2. The trim removed 0 bases at V and 2 bases at J, leaving 7 bases unmatched. Germline V lookup: CDR1 MNHEY, CDR2 SMNVEV (reference sequence). This CDR3 has 19 residues. CDR3 nucleotide sequence: TGTGCCAGCAGTTTATCTTCCCGGACTAGCGGGAGAGCCTACAATGAGCAGTTCTTC. It translates to CASSLSSRTSGRAYNEQFF.

V is TRBV15 and J is TRBJ1-3; 8 nucleotides match TRBD1. J was trimmed by 2 bases and V by 5 bases; bases with no gene match: 8. Per germline, CDR1 LNHNV and CDR2 YYDKDF (reference sequence). This CDR3 is built from 16 residues. The CDR3 DNA sequence: TGTGCCACCAGCCGGGGACAGGTGTCCCCTGGAAACACCATATATTTT. Protein sequence: CATSRGQVSPGNTIYF.

The chain joins TRBV28 to TRBJ2-7, with D possibly matching TRBD1 (5 bases). Trimming stripped 6 bases from V and 5 bases from J, with 14 bases between. This CDR3 is 13 amino acids long. CDR1 is MDHEN and CDR2 is SYDVKM in the germline V gene. As DNA, the CDR3 is TGTGCCAGCAGCCCGCAACAGGTCAACGAGCAGTACTTC. This translates into CASSPQQVNEQYF.

This clone is a singleton in its sample. The V call is TRBV28, the J call TRBJ2-2; tentative D call: TRBD2 (7 bases). The CDR3 is made up of 15 amino acids. V lost 4 bases and J lost 2, with 11 bases in between. The germline gives CDR1 MDHEN, CDR2 SYDVKM. The CDR3: CASSSGGHNTGELFF. The DNA of the CDR3 is TGTGCCAGCAGTTCGGGGGGCCATAACACCGGGGAGCTGTTTTTT.

The chain combines TRBV28 with TRBJ1-2, with a weak D call TRBD1 (5 bases). V shed 5 bases and J shed 2 bases, with 9 bases lying between them. The CDR3 contains 13 residues. The germline V gene encodes CDR1 MDHEN and CDR2 SYDVKM. In nucleotides, the CDR3 is TGTGCCAGCAGTCCTCAGGGAAACTATGGCTACACCTTC. Translating it yields CASSPQGNYGYTF.

V usage is TRBV27 and J usage is TRBJ1-2; perhaps TRBD1 as D (6 bases). CDR1 is MNHEY and CDR2 is SMNVEV in the germline V gene (reference sequence). V lost 6 bases and J lost 5, with 10 bases in between. The CDR3 totals 12 residues. The CDR3 nucleotides read TGTGCCAGCAGGGGGGCCCGGTATGGCTACACCTTC. It yields the protein CASRGARYGYTF.

The rearrangement joins TRBV4-3 to TRBJ2-7, with 12 bases lining up with TRBD2. The V and J ends lost 1 base and 6 bases, in that order; junction bases with no gene match: 10. Looked up from germline, CDR1 is LGHNA and CDR2 is YSLEER. The CDR3 runs 17 residues. CDR3 region: CASSQGLAGAPRFEQYF. CDR3 coding DNA: TGCGCCAGCAGCCAAGGACTAGCGGGAGCCCCCCGTTTCGAGCAGTACTTC.

This chain connects TRBV27 to TRBJ1-2, with 7 bases aligning to TRBD1. The CDR3 runs 13 residues. After removal of 3 bases from V and 7 bases from J, the junction contained 5 bases not matched to a gene. CDR1 and CDR2 from the germline V gene are MNHEY and SMNVEV (reference sequence). The CDR3 loop is CASSFRQGSGYTF. CDR3 nucleotides: TGTGCCAGCAGTTTCAGACAGGGCTCTGGCTACACCTTC.

This chain uses TRBV2 with TRBJ2-7, with 10 bases fitting TRBD2. With 11 bases clipped from V and 3 bases from J, the junction kept 7 bases outside the gene matches. CDR3 length equals 13 residues. Germline values: CDR1 SNHLY, CDR2 FYNNEI. The CDR3, as DNA: TGTGCCCGATCCGGGACTAGCGTCTACGAGCAGTACTTC. It specifies CARSGTSVYEQYF.

In its sample, this clone is medium-sized. This sequence joins TRBV28 and TRBJ2-5; 11 nucleotides match TRBD2. Trimming removed 5 bases from V and 5 bases from J; junction bases left unmatched: 13. The length of the CDR3 is 17 residues. CDR1 and CDR2 from the germline V gene are MDHEN and SYDVKM. The DNA for the CDR3 is TGTGCCAGCAGTGACCGGCTAGCGGGGGGAGGTCAGGAGACCCAGTACTTC. It is translated as CASSDRLAGGGQETQYF.

J is TRBJ1-2 and V is TRBV2; D might be TRBD1 (5 bases). This CDR3 has 14 residues. The V end was cut by 2 bases, the J end by 1 base, with 8 bases between. Looked up from germline, CDR1 is SNHLY and CDR2 is FYNNEI. DNA of the CDR3: TGTGCCAGCAGTGAATCAGGGTATAACTATGGCTACACCTTC. Translation: CASSESGYNYGYTF. The full variable domain, with the rest looked up from reference TRBV2 and TRBJ1-2, is EPEVTQTPSHQVTQMGQEVILRCVPISNHLYFYWYRQILGQKVEFLVSFYNNEISEKSEIFDDQFSVERPDGSNFTLKIRSTKLEDSAMYFCASSESGYNYGYTFGSGTRLTVV.